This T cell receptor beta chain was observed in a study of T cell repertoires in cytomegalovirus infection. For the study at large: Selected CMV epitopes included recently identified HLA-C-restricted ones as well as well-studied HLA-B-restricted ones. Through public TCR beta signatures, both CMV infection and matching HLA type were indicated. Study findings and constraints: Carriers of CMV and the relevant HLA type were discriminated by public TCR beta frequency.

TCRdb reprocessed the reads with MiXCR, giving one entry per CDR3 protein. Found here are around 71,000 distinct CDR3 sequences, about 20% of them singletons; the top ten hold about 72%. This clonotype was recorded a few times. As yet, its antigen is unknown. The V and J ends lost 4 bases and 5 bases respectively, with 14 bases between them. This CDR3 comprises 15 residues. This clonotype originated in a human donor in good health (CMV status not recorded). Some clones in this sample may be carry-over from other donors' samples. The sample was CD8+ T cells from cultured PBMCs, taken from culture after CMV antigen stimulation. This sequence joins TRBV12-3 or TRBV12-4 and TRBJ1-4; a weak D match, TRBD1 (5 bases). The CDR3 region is CASSSTTERNEKLFF. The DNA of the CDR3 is TGTGCCAGCAGTTCCACGACAGAGAGAAATGAAAAACTGTTTTTT.